The TCR beta chain described here comes from a study of Graves' ophthalmopathy and Graves' hyperthyroidism. J was trimmed by 7 bases and V by 9 bases; bases with no gene match: 6. The CDR3 is 14 amino acids. Germline CDR1 is LNHDA and CDR2 is SQIVND (reference sequence). Researchers took RNA transcripts and amplified TCR beta CDR3 regions from them. HTBI-primed first-round RT-PCR preceded second-round multiplex PCR. TCRdb fed the multiplex PCR reads into MiXCR, producing one record per CDR3 protein. Seen here are around 1,000,000 distinct CDR3 sequences, about two fifths observed once, and the top ten hold around 10%. Hyperthyroidism patients had new diagnoses, durations under 2 months, and ages of 18 to 65.

The material sequenced was peripheral blood or thyroid tissue (not recorded which). The chain uses TRBV19 and TRBJ1-6; 10 bases agree with TRBD1. The receptor was derived from an adult man with Graves' hyperthyroidism. For the CDR3, the DNA is TGTGCCAGCATCGACAGGGGGCGAAATTCACCCCTCCACTTT. Translation: CASIDRGRNSPLHF.